This TCR beta chain is from a study of molecular identifiers for immune sequencing clone quantification (dated by TCRdb to 2017 to 2018). The study in broad terms: For a replicate experiment, RNA from around 20,000 or 100,000 naive CD8 T cells was divided into five aliquots, of which four were sequenced. CD8 T cells were used in a methods study to benchmark molecular-identifier clustering-based TCR repertoire sequencing (MIDCIRS) and TCR RNA copy counting. The full study reports these points: When barcode sub-clustering was omitted, TCR diversity was inflated by chimeric consensus sequences, with chimeras reaching as high as 47%. Spiked-in Jurkat TCR RNA equal to a single cell's worth was reported to be detectable even within one million naive CD8 T cells. The naive libraries included spiked-in Jurkat TCR RNA (about nine copies' worth), and this Jurkat TCR RNA is not part of the donor repertoire. The sizes of highly expanded clones could end up underestimated when identical TCR molecules share a barcode. In CMV-specific effector cells, clones with more than 20 RNA copies contained over 98% of molecules, whereas in naive cells such clones contained under 1% of molecules. Modeling indicated around 3 TCR RNA copies recovered per cell, compared with about 10 by digital PCR, which implies a capture efficiency of 25% to 35%.

From the cysteine through the phenylalanine, the CDR3 covers 16 amino acids. The only DNA kept is the CDR3, 48 bases in frame from the first base. CDR1 SGHAT and CDR2 FQNNGV were looked up in the germline V gene. Trimming removed 5 bases from V and 1 base from J; the gene matches leave 7 bases unexplained. The library was made by PCR. This sample was sequenced with a NextSeq 500. Bulk TCR libraries were made following a previously described method, with the TCR primers given in Table S5. Total RNA was purified with the Qiagen AllPrep DNA/RNA kit. Reads from multiple sequencing runs of the same library were pooled before analysis. As for how the authors treated the data: Only reads with exact TCR constant sequence were kept, trimmed to 150 nt, and grouped by their 12-nt molecular barcodes. Reads in each barcode group were sub-clustered using a 15% Levenshtein threshold, and a quality-weighted consensus sequence was built for each RNA molecule. Non-functional sequences were filtered out, along with any lower-count sequence sitting one edit away from another sequence. On the basis of fitting two negative binomial distributions, barcode sub-clusters with fewer than 20% of the maximum read count were discarded. The public reads were run again by TCRdb, first through fastp at Q25 and then through MiXCR, and only productive beta chains were kept. Merged by CDR3 protein, the rows form single entries marked with the most common genes and DNA. The V and J calls shown here were made by TCRdb, not taken from the authors' results. The table for this sample lists fewer than 350,000 distinct CDR3 sequences; 24% of them were counted only once. Roughly 0.7% of the sample is in the top ten clones.

As to this clonotype: Its binding antigen is unknown. No much larger clone is present one base from it, and per-base qualities are unavailable.

Libraries of naive CD8 T cells were generated from roughly 21,000 to 960,000 sorted cells, with 10%, 30% or 50% of the purified RNA used. On a BD FACSAria II, naive CD8 T cells were FACS-sorted as CD8+CD4-CCR7+CD45RA+ and collected into RLT Plus buffer. To test detection sensitivity, Jurkat RNA equivalent to ten TCR copies was spiked into samples of about 18,000-1,000,000 naive CD8 T cells. Enrichment of CD8 T cells was performed with RosetteSep CD8+ T Cell Enrichment Cocktail and Ficoll-Paque, after which ACK red cell lysis was carried out. This receptor was taken from a human donor in good health. Some libraries in this study had Jurkat cell RNA spiked in. The source material was naive CD8+ T cells from blood, with Jurkat cell RNA spiked in. In light of the paper, this sample's cell subset or site label describes: FACS-sorted CD8+CD4-CCR7+CD45RA+ naive T cells. The rearrangement combines TRBV11-2 with TRBJ2-5; 10 nucleotides in the junction match TRBD2. The DNA reads as follows: TGTGCCAGCAGCCAACTGGGACTAGCGCCCCAAGAGACCCAGTACTTC. It is translated as CASSQLGLAPQETQYF.